One and the same sample provided the 22 T cell receptor beta chains below, sequenced in a study of blood T cell repertoires in COVID-19. Libraries were prepared by immunoSEQ multiplex PCR; TCRdb keeps only in-frame clonotypes and omits some of them. The sample lists fewer than 300,000 clones; roughly 85% were seen once. What was sequenced was peripheral blood. The receptor source for this set is a woman aged 18-29 years with acute or convalescent COVID-19.

This rearrangement joins TRBV19 to TRBJ2-1; TRBD2 might be the D (6 bases). The CDR3 is 13 amino acids. Germline loops: CDR1 LNHDA, CDR2 SQIVND (reference sequence). Trimming stripped 5 bases from V and 5 bases from J, with 10 bases between. The CDR3 DNA follows: TGTGCCAGTAGTGCGAAGCGGGACAATGAGCAGTTCTTC. Protein product: CASSAKRDNEQFF.

This clone was picked up one time. The chain carries TRBV28 and TRBJ2-2, with 12 bases matching TRBD1. Germline CDR1 is MDHEN and CDR2 is SYDVKM. J gave up 8 bases and V 10 bases, and 11 bases lay outside the gene matches. This CDR3 comprises 15 residues. CDR3 residues: CATEGGTGGRGELFF. CDR3 in DNA: TGTGCCACCGAGGGGGGGACAGGGGGCAGAGGGGAGCTGTTTTTT.

This chain links TRBV29-1 with TRBJ2-1; 7 bases line up with TRBD1. CDR1 and CDR2 (germline): SQVTM, ANQGSEA. The V and J ends lost 1 base and 2 bases, in that order; junction bases with no gene match: 2. This CDR3 comprises 14 residues. The CDR3 DNA reads as TGCAGCGTTGAAGGTGGGACAGCCTACAATGAGCAGTTCTTC. Translated: CSVEGGTAYNEQFF.

The genes are TRBV18 and TRBJ2-5, with 12 bases aligning to TRBD1. J gave up 5 bases and V 4 bases, and 2 bases lay outside the gene matches. Germline lookup yields CDR1 KGHSH and CDR2 LQKENI. This CDR3 is 14 amino acids long. CDR3 in amino acids: CASSRDRGLETQYF. The CDR3 DNA sequence: TGTGCCAGCTCACGGGACAGGGGGCTGGAGACCCAGTACTTC.

This clone was found a few times. The chain carries TRBV14 and TRBJ1-6; possibly TRBD1 for D (5 bases). The V end lost 1 base, the J end lost 13 bases, and 14 bases lay between the germline ends. The germline V gene encodes CDR1 SGHDN and CDR2 FVKESK. The CDR3 extends over 14 amino acids. The CDR3 DNA reads as TGTGCCAGCAGCCAAGGACAGAAGATTCCGCCCCTCCACTTT. Its translation is CASSQGQKIPPLHF.

The chain couples TRBV9 to TRBJ2-5; 7 nucleotides line up with TRBD1. The CDR3 is made up of 14 amino acids. V lost 0 bases and J lost 4; bases outside the gene matches: 3. Germline V CDR1 and CDR2: SGDLS, YYNGEE. The CDR3 region is CASSVAGTVETQYF. The CDR3 DNA is TGTGCCAGCAGCGTAGCCGGGACAGTAGAGACCCAGTACTTC.

Only a few counts were recorded for this clone. Different DNA sequences within this sample yield the same CDR3. This chain connects TRBV6-5 to TRBJ2-7; 8 nucleotides align to TRBD2. This CDR3 is built from 16 residues. The V and J ends lost 0 bases and 0 bases, in that order; junction bases with no gene match: 4. Per germline, CDR1 MNHEY and CDR2 SVGAGI. The CDR3 protein is CASSYSAGGSSYEQYF. In DNA form, the CDR3 reads TGTGCCAGCAGTTACTCGGCGGGGGGTAGCTCCTACGAGCAGTACTTC.

The chain has TRBV6-4 and TRBJ2-2; no clear D gene. The CDR3 covers 15 residues. Germline V gives CDR1 MRHNA, CDR2 SNTAGT. V shed 6 bases and J shed 6 bases, with 17 bases lying between them. CDR3 sequence reads: CASRFVPRFSGELFF. The DNA for the CDR3 is TGTGCCAGCAGATTCGTGCCGAGGTTCTCCGGGGAGCTGTTTTTT.

The chain is built from TRBV27 and TRBJ2-1; 7 nucleotides agree with TRBD2. Trimming at V came to 3 bases and at J to 8 bases, leaving 13 bases not matched to a gene. Germline loops: CDR1 MNHEY, CDR2 SMNVEV (reference sequence). The CDR3 spans 16 residues. CDR3 sequence (DNA): TGTGCCAGCAGTTTCATATGGGGGGAGGGCCAGGATGAGCAGTTCTTC. It encodes CASSFIWGEGQDEQFF.

The V gene is TRBV10-2, the J gene TRBJ2-7; D is possibly TRBD2 (5 bases). The CDR3 extends over 15 amino acids. The V end lost 3 bases, the J end lost 2 bases, and 14 bases lay between the germline ends. Looked up from germline, CDR1 is WSHSY and CDR2 is SAAADI. The CDR3 DNA reads TGCGCCAGCAGTGACCCGACTACCGGGGCCTACGAGCAGTACTTC. Its translation is CASSDPTTGAYEQYF.

This clone was observed a handful of times. The J gene is TRBJ1-2, the V gene TRBV28, with 8 bases that match TRBD1. Germline assignment: CDR1 MDHEN and CDR2 SYDVKM. The CDR3 has 13 amino acids. Trimming cost V 6 bases and J 6 bases; bases outside gene matches: 6. CDR3 residues: CASSGPQGDGYTF. The CDR3 bases are TGTGCCAGCAGCGGGCCACAGGGGGATGGCTACACCTTC.

This clone has a single count. The V call is TRBV4-2, the J call TRBJ1-6, with D possibly TRBD1 on 5 matching bases. Trimming took off 0 bases at V and 5 bases at J, with 17 bases between the two ends. CDR1 and CDR2 (germline): LGHNA, YNFKEQ. The CDR3 length is 18 residues. The CDR3, as DNA: TGTGCCAGCAGCCAAGATCCCGTCGGGGGATTTAATAATTCACCCCTCCACTTT. It is translated as CASSQDPVGGFNNSPLHF.

The chain joins TRBV6-2 or TRBV6-3 to TRBJ1-2; 8 bases are a match to TRBD1. CDR1 MNHEY and CDR2 SVGEGT come from the germline V gene. The V and J ends lost 6 bases and 6 bases, in that order; junction bases with no gene match: 9. There are 14 residues in the CDR3. The CDR3 here is CASSPKDRVHGYTF. The DNA for the CDR3 is TGTGCCAGCAGCCCTAAGGACAGGGTCCATGGCTACACCTTC.

The V call is TRBV6-4, the J call TRBJ2-1, with D tentatively TRBD2 (6 bases). The CDR3 sequence is 12 residues long. CDR1 is MRHNA, CDR2 SNTAGT, per germline. Trimming stripped 4 bases from V and 9 bases from J, with 10 bases between. The CDR3, as DNA: TGTGCCAGCAGTGCCCTGGGGGGTGAGCAGTTCTTC. This codes for CASSALGGEQFF.

The J gene is TRBJ2-3, the V gene TRBV6-2 or TRBV6-3; weak D call: TRBD1 (6 bases). The CDR3 is made up of 15 amino acids. V lost 5 bases and J 1 base, leaving 13 bases between the germline ends. CDR1 and CDR2 from the germline V gene are MNHEY and SVGEGT. This chain's CDR3 is CASSGRGRGTDTQYF. CDR3 bases: TGTGCCAGCAGTGGCAGGGGCCGGGGCACAGATACGCAGTATTTT.

This clone showed up just a few times. This CDR3 is CASSVAVGVRGRALEQYF. The CDR3 nucleotides are TGTGCCAGCAGCGTAGCTGTAGGGGTTCGGGGGAGGGCCCTCGAGCAGTACTTC. The gene calls are TRBV9 and TRBJ2-7, with TRBD2 matching 7 bases. The CDR3 sequence is 18 residues long. CDR1 SGDLS and CDR2 YYNGEE come from the germline V gene. J was trimmed by 6 bases and V by 0 bases; bases with no gene match: 18.

This clone was seen a single time. This CDR3 is CAWSVWADPAYEQYF. Here the CDR3 DNA reads TGTGCCTGGAGCGTCTGGGCTGACCCTGCTTACGAGCAGTACTTC. This chain uses TRBV30 with TRBJ2-7, with D unresolved. CDR3 length: 15 amino acids. From germline, CDR1 is GTSNPN and CDR2 SVGIG (reference sequence). V lost 3 bases, J lost 4 bases, and 19 bases lay in between.

This CDR3 reads CASSNPAGDEQYF. The CDR3 DNA follows: TGCGCCAGCAGCAACCCCGCGGGGGACGAGCAGTACTTC. The rearrangement links TRBV5-1 to TRBJ2-7; 7 bases are shared with TRBD2. The CDR3 extends over 13 amino acids. From germline, CDR1 is SGHRS and CDR2 YFSETQ. With 4 bases clipped from V and 5 bases from J, the junction kept 6 bases outside the gene matches.

V gene TRBV13 combines with J gene TRBJ2-7, with 11 bases aligning to TRBD2. This CDR3 comprises 16 residues. From germline, CDR1 is PRHDT and CDR2 FYEKMQ (reference sequence). Trimming took 2 bases from V and 3 from J; bases not matched to a gene: 6. As DNA, the CDR3 is TGTGCCAGCAGCTTATTGGGGACTAGCGGCAACTACGAGCAGTACTTC. Protein product: CASSLLGTSGNYEQYF.

J is TRBJ1-6 and V is TRBV6-5; TRBD1 matches at 7 bases. Trimming removed 6 bases from V and 7 bases from J; junction bases left unmatched: 3. The CDR3 is 13 amino acids. Germline CDR1 MNHEY, CDR2 SVGAGI. CDR3 sequence (DNA): TGTGCCAGCAGAGGGACAGAGAATTCACCCCTCCACTTT. This encodes CASRGTENSPLHF.

In its sample, this clone was seen once. The chain combines TRBV27 with TRBJ2-1; 7 bases are a match to TRBD2. V lost 6 bases and J lost 3; bases outside the gene matches: 11. CDR1 MNHEY and CDR2 SMNVEV come from the germline V gene (reference sequence). This CDR3 contains 16 residues. The CDR3 protein is CASSPLSGNYYNEQFF. The CDR3, as DNA: TGTGCCAGCAGCCCCCTAAGCGGGAACTACTACAATGAGCAGTTCTTC.

The rearrangement uses TRBV29-1 and TRBJ2-3, with 11 bases identical to TRBD2. V was clipped by 0 bases and J by 2 bases; unmatched bases: 7. Germline CDR1 and CDR2: SQVTM and ANQGSEA. The CDR3 covers 17 residues. CDR3 DNA sequence: TGCAGCGTTGAAGATCTAGGACTAGCGGGCCTCACAGATACGCAGTATTTT. Encoded protein: CSVEDLGLAGLTDTQYF.